Following are 19 T cell receptor beta chains from one sample sequenced in a study of cytomegalovirus exposure and HLA in healthy donors. TCRdb's table, derived via immunoSEQ multiplex PCR, lists solely in-frame clones and lacks some. The repertoire holds more than 95,000 clones, with 90% to 96% as singletons. Sequencing was performed on PBMCs. The source of these receptors is a man between 18 and 35 years old in good health and CMV-seronegative.

The V and J genes are TRBV28 and TRBJ2-1, with a tentative D call TRBD1 (5 bases). The germline V gene has CDR1 MDHEN and CDR2 SYDVKM. Trimming took off 3 bases at V and 4 bases at J, with 19 bases between the two ends. The CDR3 extends over 17 amino acids. CDR3 region: CASSFLPDSDQYNEQFF. The CDR3 bases are TGTGCCAGCAGTTTCCTCCCCGACAGCGATCAGTACAATGAGCAGTTCTTC.

The CDR3: CSVGERQEYTEAFF. The DNA of the CDR3 is TGCAGCGTTGGGGAAAGACAGGAATACACTGAAGCTTTCTTT. The chain joins TRBV29-1 to TRBJ1-1; D may be TRBD1 (6 bases). The CDR3 is 14 amino acids. V was pared by 4 bases and J by 3 bases, with 15 bases between. Germline V CDR1 and CDR2: SQVTM, ANQGSEA.

The V gene is TRBV5-6, the J gene TRBJ2-7; 8 bases map to TRBD1. This CDR3 contains 16 residues. Germline V CDR1 and CDR2: SGHDT, YYEEEE. The V segment lost 3 bases and the J segment 6 bases; nucleotides outside the gene matches: 14. The CDR3: CASSWNVGQGIIEQYF. Written as DNA, the CDR3 is TGTGCCAGCAGCTGGAACGTCGGACAGGGTATAATCGAGCAGTACTTC.

V gene TRBV4-2 combines with J gene TRBJ2-2, with 8 bases that match TRBD2. The germline CDR1 and CDR2 sequences are LGHNA and YNFKEQ. The CDR3 runs 13 residues. With V trimmed by 6 bases and J by 5 bases, 2 bases remained unmatched. The CDR3 here is CASRSSGTGELFF. CDR3 coding DNA: TGTGCCAGCAGATCTAGCGGGACCGGGGAGCTGTTTTTT.

Written as DNA, the CDR3 is TGTGCCAGTAGACAAAGAGGAGGACAGGGATTGTCCCATGAGCAGTTCTTC. Translating gives CASRQRGGQGLSHEQFF. This sequence joins TRBV19 and TRBJ2-1, with TRBD1 matching over 8 bases. Germline CDR1 LNHDA, CDR2 SQIVND (reference sequence). Trimming cost V 6 bases and J 8 bases; bases outside gene matches: 18. The CDR3 runs 17 residues.

V and J are TRBV5-5 and TRBJ1-4, with 7 bases aligning to TRBD1. Germline CDR1 SGHKS, CDR2 YYEKEE (reference sequence). The junction had 11 bases not matched to a gene; V was cut back by 4 bases and J by 8 bases. This CDR3 spans 15 amino acids. CDR3 amino acids: CASSGPGGVLEKLFF. The CDR3 DNA reads TGTGCCAGCAGCGGACCAGGGGGTGTGTTGGAAAAACTGTTTTTT.

The chain carries TRBV5-1 and TRBJ2-2, with 13 bases that match TRBD2. The CDR3 contains 17 residues. Trimming at V came to 6 bases and at J to 0 bases, leaving 5 bases not matched to a gene. The V gene's germline CDR1 is SGHRS and CDR2 YFSETQ. In nucleotides, the CDR3 is TGCGCCAGCATGGGACTAGCGGGACACGCGAACACCGGGGAGCTGTTTTTT. It is translated as CASMGLAGHANTGELFF.

The chain recombines TRBV28 with TRBJ1-5; D is unresolved. The length of the CDR3 is 11 residues. The V gene lost 6 bases and the J gene lost 9 bases, with 9 bases spanning the gap. CDR1 and CDR2 (germline): MDHEN, SYDVKM. CDR3 protein: CASSSYGPQHF. The DNA of the CDR3 is TGTGCCAGCAGCTCCTACGGGCCCCAGCATTTT.

The rearrangement joins TRBV5-6 to TRBJ1-1; the D is unclear. Trimming took 0 bases from V and 5 from J, leaving 8 bases between them. CDR3 length: 13 amino acids. CDR1 SGHDT and CDR2 YYEEEE come from the germline V gene. The CDR3 DNA is TGTGCCAGCAGCTTGGACGGTCGGACTGAAGCTTTCTTT. Translated: CASSLDGRTEAFF.

The rearrangement uses TRBV19 and TRBJ1-5; D might be TRBD1 (5 bases). Trimming left V 6 bases short and J 3 bases short, with 9 bases between. CDR3 size: 13 residues. CDR1 LNHDA and CDR2 SQIVND come from the germline V gene (reference sequence). CDR3 coding DNA: TGTGCCAGTAGCTGGGGCCTCAATCAGCCCCAGCATTTT. It translates to CASSWGLNQPQHF.

The V and J genes are TRBV6-6 and TRBJ2-2; D remains unclear. Looked up from germline, CDR1 is MNHNY and CDR2 is SVGAGI (reference sequence). The CDR3 has 11 amino acids. The V gene lost 6 bases and the J gene lost 4 bases, with 3 bases spanning the gap. The CDR3 region has the DNA TGTGCCAGCAGCCGCACCGGGGAGCTGTTTTTT. This encodes CASSRTGELFF.

CDR3 nucleotides: TGTGCCAGCAGCTTACTCAGAGAGGGACTAGCCAAAAACATTCAGTACTTC. Translation gives CASSLLREGLAKNIQYF. The chain uses TRBV11-2 and TRBJ2-4, with D possibly matching TRBD2 (6 bases). Trimming left V 2 bases short and J 0 bases short, with 14 bases between. CDR1 and CDR2 (germline): SGHAT, FQNNGV. The CDR3 covers 17 residues.

This sequence joins TRBV4-1 and TRBJ2-1; 7 nucleotides match TRBD2. Germline loops: CDR1 MGHRA, CDR2 YSYEKL. After removal of 2 bases from V and 4 bases from J, the junction contained 8 bases not matched to a gene. The length of the CDR3 is 16 residues. CDR3 protein: CASSQTASGFYNEQFF. CDR3 bases: TGCGCCAGCAGCCAAACGGCTAGCGGCTTTTACAATGAGCAGTTCTTC.

The rearrangement joins TRBV6-5 to TRBJ1-4, with a weak D call TRBD1 (6 bases). Per germline, CDR1 MNHEY and CDR2 SVGAGI. The CDR3 is 15 residues long. Between the trimmed V and J ends, which lost 0 bases and 7 bases, there was a span of 12 bases. The CDR3 DNA reads TGTGCCAGCAGTTACTCTTCGAACAGGGTTGAAAAACTGTTTTTT. Translation gives CASSYSSNRVEKLFF.

CDR3 sequence: CASSASGTGGNEKLFF. Here the CDR3 DNA reads TGTGCCAGCAGCGCCTCCGGGACAGGGGGTAATGAAAAACTGTTTTTT. The chain carries TRBV7-2 and TRBJ1-4; the match to TRBD1 covers 11 bases. Trimming took 5 bases from V and 4 from J; bases not matched to a gene: 6. Germline V gives CDR1 SGHTA, CDR2 FQGNSA. This CDR3 spans 16 amino acids.

The chain combines TRBV28 with TRBJ2-7, with TRBD2 matching over 10 bases. From germline, CDR1 is MDHEN and CDR2 SYDVKM. Trimming at V came to 4 bases and at J to 3 bases, leaving 6 bases not matched to a gene. The CDR3 sequence is 15 residues long. CDR3 nucleotides: TGTGCCAGCAGTTCGTTGACTAGCGGGTACTACGAGCAGTACTTC. This gives the protein CASSSLTSGYYEQYF.

J is TRBJ1-2 and V is TRBV29-1; 8 bases map to TRBD1. V dropped 6 bases and J dropped 0; count of bases not matched to a gene: 6. This CDR3 contains 14 residues. Germline V CDR1 and CDR2: SQVTM, ANQGSEA. The CDR3 loop is CSVGGTGTNYGYTF. CDR3 sequence (DNA): TGCAGCGTGGGCGGGACAGGAACTAACTATGGCTACACCTTC. The entire variable domain, with the rest obtained from reference TRBV29-1 and TRBJ1-2, is as follows: SAVISQKPSRDICQRGTSLTIQCQVDSQVTMMFWYRQQPGQSLTLIATANQGSEATYESGFVIDKFPISRPNLTFSTLTVSNMSPEDSSIYLCSVGGTGTNYGYTFGSGTRLTVV.

The chain links TRBV11-2 to TRBJ1-1; D may be TRBD1 (5 bases). V was pared by 0 bases and J by 4 bases, with 12 bases between. The CDR3 runs 15 residues. Looked up from germline, CDR1 is SGHAT and CDR2 is FQNNGV. The CDR3 coding sequence is TGTGCCAGCAGCTTAGAGGGCAGGGTCGGCACTGAAGCTTTCTTT. Protein sequence: CASSLEGRVGTEAFF.

The rearrangement links TRBV28 to TRBJ1-4; D not certain. This CDR3 has 14 residues. CDR1 MDHEN and CDR2 SYDVKM come from the germline V gene. Trimming removed 2 bases from V and 8 bases from J, with 12 bases in between. As DNA, the CDR3 is TGTGCCAGCAGTTTAAGAGGGTTTGGGGAAAAACTGTTTTTT. Its protein is CASSLRGFGEKLFF.